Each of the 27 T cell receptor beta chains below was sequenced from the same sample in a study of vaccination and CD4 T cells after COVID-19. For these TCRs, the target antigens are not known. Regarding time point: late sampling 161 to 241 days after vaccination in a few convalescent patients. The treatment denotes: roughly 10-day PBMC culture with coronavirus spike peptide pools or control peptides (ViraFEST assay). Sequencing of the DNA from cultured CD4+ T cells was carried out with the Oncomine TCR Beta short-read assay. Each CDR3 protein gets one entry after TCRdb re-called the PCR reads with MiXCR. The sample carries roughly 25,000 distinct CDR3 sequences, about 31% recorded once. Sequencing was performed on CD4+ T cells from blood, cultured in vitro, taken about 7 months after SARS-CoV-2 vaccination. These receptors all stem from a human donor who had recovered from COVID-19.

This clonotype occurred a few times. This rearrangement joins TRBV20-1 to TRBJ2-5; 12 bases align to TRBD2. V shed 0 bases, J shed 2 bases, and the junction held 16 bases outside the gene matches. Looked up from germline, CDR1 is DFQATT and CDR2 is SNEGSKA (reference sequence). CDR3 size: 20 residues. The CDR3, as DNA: TGCAGTGCTAGAGATTTGTCCGCTAGCGGGAGGGCGGGGGAACAAGAGACCCAGTACTTC. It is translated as CSARDLSASGRAGEQETQYF.

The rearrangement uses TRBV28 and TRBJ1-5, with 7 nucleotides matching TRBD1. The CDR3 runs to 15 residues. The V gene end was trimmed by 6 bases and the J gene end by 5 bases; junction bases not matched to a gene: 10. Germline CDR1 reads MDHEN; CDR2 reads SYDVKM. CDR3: CASSPTDRSDQPQHF. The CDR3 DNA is TGTGCCAGCAGCCCTACGGACAGGTCTGATCAGCCCCAGCATTTT. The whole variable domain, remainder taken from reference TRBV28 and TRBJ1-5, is DVKVTQSSRYLVKRTGEKVFLECVQDMDHENMFWYRQDPGLGLRLIYFSYDVKMKEKGDIPEGYSVSREKKERFSLILESASTNQTSMYLCASSPTDRSDQPQHFGDGTRLSIL.

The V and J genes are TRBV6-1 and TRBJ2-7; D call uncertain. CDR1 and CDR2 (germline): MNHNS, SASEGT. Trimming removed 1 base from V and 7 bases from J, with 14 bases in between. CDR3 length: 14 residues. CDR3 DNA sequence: TGTGCCAGCAGTGAAGTTGGAGCCAGCGCTGAGCAGTACTTC. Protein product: CASSEVGASAEQYF.

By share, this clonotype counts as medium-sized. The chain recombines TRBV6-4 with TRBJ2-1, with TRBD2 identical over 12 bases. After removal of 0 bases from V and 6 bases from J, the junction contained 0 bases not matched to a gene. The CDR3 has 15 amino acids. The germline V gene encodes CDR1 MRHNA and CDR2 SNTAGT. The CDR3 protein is CASSDSTSGSNEQFF. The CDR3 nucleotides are TGTGCCAGCAGTGACTCGACTAGCGGGAGCAATGAGCAGTTCTTC.

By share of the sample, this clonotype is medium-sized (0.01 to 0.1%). CDR3 loop: CASSRQGLLETQYF. CDR3 coding DNA: TGTGCCAGCAGCCGACAGGGATTGCTGGAGACCCAGTACTTC. The rearrangement joins TRBV7-2 to TRBJ2-5, with TRBD1 identical over 7 bases. Germline-derived CDR1 and CDR2 are SGHTA and FQGNSA. The CDR3 consists of 14 residues. V dropped 5 bases and J dropped 5; count of bases not matched to a gene: 8. Variable domain in full (rest from reference TRBV7-2 and TRBJ2-5): GAGVSQSPSNKVTEKGKDVELRCDPISGHTALYWYRQSLGQGLEFLIYFQGNSAPDKSGLPSDRFSAERTGGSVSTLTIQRTQQEDSAVYLCASSRQGLLETQYFGPGTRLLVL.

In nucleotides, the CDR3 is TGCGCCAGCAGCCAAGTGTCTCCCCAAGAGACCCAGTACTTC. It yields the protein CASSQVSPQETQYF. The gene calls are TRBV4-1 and TRBJ2-5; D remains ambiguous. Trimming left V 1 base short and J 1 base short, with 7 bases between. The CDR3 sequence is 14 residues long. Looked up from germline, CDR1 is MGHRA and CDR2 is YSYEKL.

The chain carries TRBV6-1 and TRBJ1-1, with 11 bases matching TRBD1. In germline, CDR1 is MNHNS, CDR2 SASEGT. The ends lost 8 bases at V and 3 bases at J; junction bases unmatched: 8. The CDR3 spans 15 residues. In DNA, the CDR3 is TGTGCCAGCGGATCCGGGACAGGGGGGGACACTGAAGCTTTCTTT. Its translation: CASGSGTGGDTEAFF.

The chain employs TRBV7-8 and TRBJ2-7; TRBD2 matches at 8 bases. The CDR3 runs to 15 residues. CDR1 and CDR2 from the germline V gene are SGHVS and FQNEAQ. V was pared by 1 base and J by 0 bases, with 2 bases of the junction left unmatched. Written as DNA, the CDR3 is TGTGCCAGCAGCTTAGAGGCGGGGGGCTCCTACGAGCAGTACTTC. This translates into CASSLEAGGSYEQYF.

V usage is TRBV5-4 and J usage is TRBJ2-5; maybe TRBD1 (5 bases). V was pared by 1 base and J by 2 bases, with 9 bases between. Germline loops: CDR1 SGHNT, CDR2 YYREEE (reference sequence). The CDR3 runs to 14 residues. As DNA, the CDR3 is TGTGCCAGCAGCTTGCGGTCAGGGCAAGAGACCCAGTACTTC. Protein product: CASSLRSGQETQYF.

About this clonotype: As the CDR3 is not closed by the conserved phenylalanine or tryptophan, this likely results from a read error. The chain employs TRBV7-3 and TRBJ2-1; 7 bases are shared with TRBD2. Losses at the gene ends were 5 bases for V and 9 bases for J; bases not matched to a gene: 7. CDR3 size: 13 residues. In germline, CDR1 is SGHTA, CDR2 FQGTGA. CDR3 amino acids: CASSPASGPEQFL. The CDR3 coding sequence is TGTGCCAGCAGCCCTGCTAGCGGTCCTGAGCAGTTCCTC.

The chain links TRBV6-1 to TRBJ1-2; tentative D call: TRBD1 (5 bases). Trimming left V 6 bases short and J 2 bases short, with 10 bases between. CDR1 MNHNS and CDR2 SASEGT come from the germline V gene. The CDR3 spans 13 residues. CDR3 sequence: CASRARGNYGYTF. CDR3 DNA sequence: TGTGCCAGCAGGGCTAGGGGAAACTATGGCTACACCTTC.

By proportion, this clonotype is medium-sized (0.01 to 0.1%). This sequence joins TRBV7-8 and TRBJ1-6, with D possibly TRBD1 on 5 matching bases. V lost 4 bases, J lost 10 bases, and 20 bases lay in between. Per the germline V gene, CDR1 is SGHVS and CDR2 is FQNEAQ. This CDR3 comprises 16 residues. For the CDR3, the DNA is TGTGCCAGCAGCTCCACCAGGGACCCAAGGACATCACCCCTCCACTTT. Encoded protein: CASSSTRDPRTSPLHF.

CDR3 nucleotide sequence: TGTGCCAGCAGCCCTCCTCAAAGGGGGATCTCTGGGGCCAACGTCCTGACTTTC. Translation gives CASSPPQRGISGANVLTF. The chain combines TRBV7-2 with TRBJ2-6; possibly TRBD1 for D (6 bases). The V and J ends lost 5 bases and 0 bases respectively, with 17 bases between them. The CDR3 extends over 18 amino acids. The germline gives CDR1 SGHTA, CDR2 FQGNSA.

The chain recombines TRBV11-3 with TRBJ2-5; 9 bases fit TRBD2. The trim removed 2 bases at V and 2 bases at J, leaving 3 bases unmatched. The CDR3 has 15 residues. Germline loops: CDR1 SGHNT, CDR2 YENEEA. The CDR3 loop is CASSLSLAGQETQYF. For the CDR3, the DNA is TGTGCCAGCAGCTTATCGCTAGCGGGGCAAGAGACCCAGTACTTC.

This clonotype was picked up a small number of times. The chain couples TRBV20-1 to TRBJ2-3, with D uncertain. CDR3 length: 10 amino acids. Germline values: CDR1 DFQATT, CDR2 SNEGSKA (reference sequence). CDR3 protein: CSHKPWAQYF. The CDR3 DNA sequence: TGCAGCCATAAGCCATGGGCGCAGTATTTT.

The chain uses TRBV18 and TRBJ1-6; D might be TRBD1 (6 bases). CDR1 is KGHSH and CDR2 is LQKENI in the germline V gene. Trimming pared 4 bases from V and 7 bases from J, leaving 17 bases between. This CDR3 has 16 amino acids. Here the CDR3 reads CASSLDRPVVNSPLHF. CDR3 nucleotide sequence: TGTGCCAGCTCACTTGACAGGCCCGTGGTGAATTCACCCCTCCACTTT.

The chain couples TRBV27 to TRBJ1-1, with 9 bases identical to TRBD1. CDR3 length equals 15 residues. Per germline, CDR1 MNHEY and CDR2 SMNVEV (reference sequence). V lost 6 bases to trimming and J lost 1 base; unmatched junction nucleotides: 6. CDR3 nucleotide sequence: TGTGCCAGCAGAACAGGGACAGGGTGGAACACTGAAGCTTTCTTT. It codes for CASRTGTGWNTEAFF.

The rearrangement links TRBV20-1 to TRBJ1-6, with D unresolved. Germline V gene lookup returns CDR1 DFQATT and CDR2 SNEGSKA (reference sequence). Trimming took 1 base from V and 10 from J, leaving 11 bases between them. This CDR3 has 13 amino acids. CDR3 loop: CSARVAGGSPLHF. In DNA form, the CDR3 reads TGCAGTGCTAGAGTGGCAGGAGGATCACCCCTCCACTTT.

The CDR3 coding sequence is TGTGCCAGTAGGACGACAGGGGGGGGTGAGCAGTACTTC. This gives the protein CASRTTGGGEQYF. The V call is TRBV19, the J call TRBJ2-7; 9 bases are a match to TRBD1. In germline, CDR1 is LNHDA, CDR2 SQIVND (reference sequence). The CDR3 totals 13 residues. The junction had 7 bases not matched to a gene; V was cut back by 6 bases and J by 7 bases.

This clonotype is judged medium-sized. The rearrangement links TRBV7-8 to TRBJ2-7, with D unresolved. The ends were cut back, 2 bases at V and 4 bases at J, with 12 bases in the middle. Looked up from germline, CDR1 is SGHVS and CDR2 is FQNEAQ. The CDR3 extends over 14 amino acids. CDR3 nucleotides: TGTGCCAGCAGCTTATATGCCCAATCGTACGAGCAGTACTTC. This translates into CASSLYAQSYEQYF.

CDR3 nucleotides: TGTGCCACCAGTGATTGGGGGGATCAGCCCCAGCATTTT. Its translation is CATSDWGDQPQHF. The chain carries TRBV24-1 and TRBJ1-5; perhaps TRBD1 as D (5 bases). V was pared by 2 bases and J by 5 bases, with 6 bases between. CDR3 length equals 13 residues. Per the germline V gene, CDR1 is KGHDR and CDR2 is SFDVKD.

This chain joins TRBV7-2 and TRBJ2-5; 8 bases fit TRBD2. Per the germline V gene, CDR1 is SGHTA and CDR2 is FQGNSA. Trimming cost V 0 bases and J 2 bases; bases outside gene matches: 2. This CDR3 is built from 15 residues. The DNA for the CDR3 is TGTGCCAGCAGCTTAGCCCTAGCGGGTCAAGAGACCCAGTACTTC. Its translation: CASSLALAGQETQYF.

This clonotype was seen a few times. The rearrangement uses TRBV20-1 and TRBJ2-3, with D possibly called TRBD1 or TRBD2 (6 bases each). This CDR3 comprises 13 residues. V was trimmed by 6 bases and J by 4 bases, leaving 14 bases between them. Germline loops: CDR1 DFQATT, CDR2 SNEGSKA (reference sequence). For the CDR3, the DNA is TGCAGTGCCCGAAGGGGGGCGGCAGATACGCAGTATTTT. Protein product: CSARRGAADTQYF.

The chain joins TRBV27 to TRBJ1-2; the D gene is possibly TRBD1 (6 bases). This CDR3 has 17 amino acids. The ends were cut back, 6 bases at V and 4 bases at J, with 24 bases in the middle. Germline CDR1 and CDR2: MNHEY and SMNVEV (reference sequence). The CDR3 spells CASRSSRLTGSSYGYTF. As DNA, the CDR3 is TGTGCCAGCAGATCCTCACGATTAACAGGGTCTTCCTATGGCTACACCTTC.

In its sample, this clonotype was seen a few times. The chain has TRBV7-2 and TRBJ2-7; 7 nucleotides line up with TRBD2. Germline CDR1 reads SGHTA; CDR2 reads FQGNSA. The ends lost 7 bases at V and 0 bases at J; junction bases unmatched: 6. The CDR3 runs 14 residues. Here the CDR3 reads CASTLTSYSYEQYF. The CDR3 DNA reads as TGTGCCAGCACCTTGACTAGCTACTCCTACGAGCAGTACTTC.

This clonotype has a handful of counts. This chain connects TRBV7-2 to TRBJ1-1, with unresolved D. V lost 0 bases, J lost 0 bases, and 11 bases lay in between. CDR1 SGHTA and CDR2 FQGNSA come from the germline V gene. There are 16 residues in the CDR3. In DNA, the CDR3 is TGTGCCAGCAGCTTAGCGCAACCTCTTCTGAACACTGAAGCTTTCTTT. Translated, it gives CASSLAQPLLNTEAFF.

The CDR3 DNA sequence: TGTGCCAGCCTTGGGACTAGCGGGAGGTCGTCCTACGAGCAGTACTTC. Translating gives CASLGTSGRSSYEQYF. The chain couples TRBV6-1 to TRBJ2-7, with 15 bases aligning to TRBD2. The J segment lost 1 base and the V segment lost 8 bases, leaving 6 bases of the junction unmatched. Germline CDR1 and CDR2: MNHNS and SASEGT. The CDR3 is 16 amino acids.